This TCR beta chain is drawn from a study of T cells in Graves' hyperthyroidism and ophthalmopathy. Together with thyroid ultrasound, orbital computed tomography, serum thyroxine and TRAb, clinical symptoms were used for diagnoses. This clonotype has a handful of counts. TCR beta CDR3 region amplification was performed from RNA transcripts. In the first-round RT-PCR of the TCR CDR3, the HTBI primer set was used. TCRdb ran MiXCR on the multiplex PCR reads and lists one entry per CDR3 protein. The sample has more than 300,000 distinct CDR3 sequences, roughly 18% seen once. CDR1 is SGDLS and CDR2 is YYNGEE in the germline V gene. The CDR3 covers 13 residues. Trimming removed 0 bases from V and 4 bases from J, with 5 bases in between.

The gene calls are TRBV9 and TRBJ2-1, with no clear D. The sequenced sample consisted of blood. This clonotype was sampled from a man aged 18 to 30 with Graves' ophthalmopathy. Written as DNA, the CDR3 is TGTGCCAGCAGCGTAGACCCGTACAATGAGCAGTTCTTC. This encodes CASSVDPYNEQFF. The variable domain in full, completed from reference TRBV9 and TRBJ2-1, reads DSGVTQTPKHLITATGQRVTLRCSPRSGDLSVYWYQQSLDQGLQFLIQYYNGEERAKGNILERFSAQQFPDLHSELNLSSLELGDSALYFCASSVDPYNEQFFGPGTRLTVL.